This T cell receptor (beta chain) was recorded in a study of glioma-infiltrating T cells after dendritic cell vaccination. Study-wide context: Dendritic cell vaccination trial patients had either newly diagnosed or recurrent glioblastoma.

Time point in this sample: after dendritic cell vaccination, including at tumor progression/relapse. Only patients with spare fresh-frozen tumor and over two years of follow-up were included. V gave up 3 bases and J gave up 8 bases, with 9 bases separating them. Germline assignment: CDR1 SEHNR and CDR2 FQNEAQ (reference sequence). This CDR3 region has 12 residues. Up to about 2 ug genomic DNA was used for TCRB CDR3 amplification. Assay: immunoSEQ multiplex PCR; the TCRdb copy retains only in-frame clones and omits some. In the table there are 90,000 to 95,000 clones, more than 80% of which are singletons.

The chain recombines TRBV7-9 with TRBJ2-3, with a tentative D call TRBD2 (6 bases). The receptor's source is a human donor with glioblastoma. This material consisted of blood, taken after dendritic cell vaccination. This CDR3 reads CASSLEGGTQYF. The CDR3, as DNA: TGTGCCAGCAGCTTGGAGGGAGGTACGCAGTATTTT.